This T cell receptor beta chain appears in the sequencing data of a study of shared clonotypes between healthy human individuals (dated by TCRdb to the early 2020s). For the study in its entirety: A few men and two women, aged 18 to 49 years, made up the cohort. For each donor, CD4 naive and CD4 memory were each run on three plates, CD8 naive on two plates, and CD8 memory on one plate. To increase sequencing depth and limit assay-specific biases, different laboratories used diverse techniques to prepare libraries and sequence TCR repertoires. Blood TCR repertoires of a handful of healthy adults were deeply sequenced to estimate repertoire size and the extent of clonotype sharing between individuals. Per donor, leukapheresis produced somewhere between about 0.8 and 9.5 billion PBMCs. Broad study findings and their caveats: Sampling was limited to blood, and TCR repertoires in tissue likely differ from TCR repertoires in blood. The small number of donors limited the genetic and exposure-history diversity represented. Larger estimated clonotype richness was generally found for naive subsets than for memory subsets. Compared with non-shared clonotypes, the clonotypes found in all four sorted-subset donors had higher generation probabilities. Incomplete sequencing was indicated by rarefaction of sorted-subset datasets, despite the large sequencing depth. Pairwise subsampling indicated that sequencing depth was expected to affect the degree of clonotype sharing among donors. When a handful of donors were compared, the shared fraction of clonotypes was around 4.6% for naive CD4, over 3% for naive CD8, 2.3% for memory CD4, and roughly 0.43% for memory CD8.

The donors were healthy, HIV-negative adults who had no recently reported acute infections or vaccinations. Every donor was a Caucasian adult living in Nashville, Tennessee, USA. CD8 memory samples consisted of magnetically selected CD45RO+ cells combined with CCR7-negative CD45RA+ effector memory (TemRA) cells. After blood collection by leukapheresis, PBMCs were isolated using Ficoll-Histopaque density gradient centrifugation and then cryopreserved in the vapor phase of liquid nitrogen. Purity and quantity of every magnetically sorted T cell population were checked by analytical flow cytometry. Genomic DNA was isolated from each sorted fraction and quantified by UV absorbance on a Nanodrop 2000c. For this clone: It lacks a known antigen. A junction boundary mismatches the germline segment, possibly from a read error.

TCR CDR3 regions were amplified from genomic DNA by multiplex PCR using the deep immunoSEQ assay. Extracted genomic DNA from each cell subset was distributed evenly across all wells of several immunoSEQ 96-well plates, and each plate was treated as a replicate. Each replicate PCR for sorted subsets received about 0.2 ug genomic DNA, equal to 30,000 or so T cell genomes. Purified libraries were measured with a Qubit 3.0 fluorometer, size-checked on a Bioanalyzer 2100, and measured again with the KAPA Library Quantification kit. Every immunoSEQ 96-well plate was sequenced on a dedicated single-read 150-cycle Illumina NextSeq 550 flow cell. The authors processed their data as follows. Because the immunoSEQ output included only junctional sequences and no quality scores, the filtering could not be the same as the filtering used for full-length reads. Sequences were annotated with PyIR, a Python wrapper for IgBLAST v1.9, using IMGT germline references to assign V/J genes and CDR3. Any read was removed if the V/J assignment was weak (E-value above 1e-6), the CDR3 was missing, or the read contained stop codons, out-of-frame junctions, or ambiguous translated residues. A V3J clonotype was defined by an identical inferred V gene, J gene, and CDR3 amino acid sequence. The percentage overlap between two repertoires was calculated by dividing the number of shared unique clonotypes by the size of the smaller repertoire. RTK rarefaction, the Chao1 estimator, and Recon v2.1 estimates of unobserved clonotypes were used to assess repertoire richness. Generation probabilities for all TCRbeta clonotypes obtained by the gDNA method from a handful of donors were computed using OLGA. In its TCRdb copy, this immuneACCESS table keeps in-frame sequences only and misses some clones. Where compared with another copy, unresolved V genes explain less than half of these, and the others have no known cause. D and trimming come from the DNA, and the V and J calls and clone size come from that table. This sample has about 95,000 clones in its table, and 67% of those were observed once. The top ten hold about 48% of the sample.

The germline V gene sets CDR1 to SGHAT and CDR2 to FQNNGV. Its CDR3 holds 14 amino acids, cysteine through phenylalanine. Just CDR3 DNA is preserved here, 42 bases in frame from base 1. The sequenced material came from memory CD8+ T cells sorted from blood. The cell subset or site label corresponds to: CD45RO+ cells pooled with CCR7-negative TemRA cells. The rearrangement joined TRBV11-2 to TRBJ2-1; the D gene is possibly TRBD2, with 5 bases matching. This clonotype was sampled from a man aged 30 to 39 in good health. The nucleotide sequence is TGTGCCAGCAGCATAGACGAGGGCTACAATGAGCAGTTCTTC. Its translation reads: CASSIDEGYNEQFF.